Reported below is one TCR beta chain. What it binds is unknown. It was with a sample-barcoded 5' primer and a J-beta primer mix that a second PCR of roughly 6 to 12 cycles was run. The template-switch adaptor, which had 12 random nucleotides, put a tag on each cDNA molecule. From the 5' RACE reads, TCRdb called clonotypes with MiXCR, one entry per CDR3 protein. The table includes some 1,800,000 distinct CDR3 sequences, roughly two fifths detected once. The sample is drawn from a study of blood T cells in healthy people across ages. Researchers collected about 9.6 milliliters of peripheral blood from every single donor. General study results and limits: The recorded TCR beta diversity per million T cells decreased in a roughly linear manner with age. CMV infection status of these donors was not known.

The sequencing input was blood. The TCR originated in a human donor in good health.

The CDR3 nucleotides are TGTGCCAGCAGCTTGGCCGGCGGCTACGTGAGGGCAGATACGCAGTATTTT. It translates to CASSLAGGYVRADTQYF. This rearrangement joins TRBV5-5 to TRBJ2-3, with a tentative D call TRBD2 (5 bases). CDR1 SGHKS and CDR2 YYEKEE come from the germline V gene (reference sequence). This CDR3 has 17 amino acids. V lost 0 bases and J 4 bases, leaving 18 bases between the germline ends.